The 5 T cell receptor beta chains below were found in one sample sequenced in a study of blood T cell repertoires in COVID-19. TCRdb keeps only in-frame clones here, not all; method: immunoSEQ multiplex PCR. The sample consists of about 220,000 clones, 82% of them appearing once. Sequencing was done on a sample of peripheral blood. The source is a woman in her seventies with COVID-19, enrolled during active disease.

This clone was seen a few times. CDR3 nucleotide sequence: TGCGCCAGCAGCCAAAAACCCGACAGTCTCAACTACGAGCAGTACTTC. Residues: CASSQKPDSLNYEQYF. This chain links TRBV4-1 with TRBJ2-7, with D possibly matching TRBD1 (5 bases). V dropped 2 bases and J dropped 3 bases, with 17 bases sitting between them. Germline CDR1 reads MGHRA; CDR2 reads YSYEKL. The length of the CDR3 is 16 residues.

The J gene is TRBJ2-1, the V gene TRBV4-3; no clear D gene. This CDR3 spans 16 amino acids. Trimming left V 0 bases short and J 0 bases short, with 9 bases between. CDR1 LGHNA and CDR2 YSLEER come from the germline V gene. The CDR3 loop reads CASSQDNYLSYNEQFF. Here the CDR3 DNA reads TGCGCCAGCAGCCAAGATAACTACCTCTCCTACAATGAGCAGTTCTTC.

Here the CDR3 reads CASSKWTGPNTEAFF. The CDR3 DNA reads as TGTGCCAGCAGCAAATGGACAGGACCGAACACTGAAGCTTTCTTT. This sequence joins TRBV21-1 and TRBJ1-1; the table's D call TRBD1 went unverified against the DNA. TRBV21-1 is assigned pseudogene status. This CDR3 has 15 residues.

The gene calls are TRBV5-5 and TRBJ1-1; D gene ambiguous. This CDR3 region has 19 residues. V shed 4 bases and J shed 2 bases, with 27 bases lying between them. Germline CDR1 SGHKS, CDR2 YYEKEE (reference sequence). The CDR3 nucleotides read TGTGCCAGCAGCCCGCGTGGACTGCACACCTCCTACCCCAACACTGAAGCTTTCTTT. Protein sequence: CASSPRGLHTSYPNTEAFF.

This rearrangement joins TRBV5-1 to TRBJ2-1; 11 bases agree with TRBD2. The germline V gene encodes CDR1 SGHRS and CDR2 YFSETQ. The V and J ends lost 7 bases and 4 bases, in that order; junction bases with no gene match: 7. CDR3 length: 15 amino acids. This CDR3 reads CASRLAGGPYNEQFF. CDR3 DNA sequence: TGCGCCAGCCGTCTAGCGGGAGGACCTTACAATGAGCAGTTCTTC.